This T cell receptor (beta chain) was recovered during a study of cytotoxic CD8 clonotypes in ibrutinib-treated CLL. In the study overall: For this cohort, patients were about a dozen relapsed/refractory and around 16 treatment-naive, while 17 to 18 were IGHV unmutated. Study results and limitations: The study found public clonotypes uncommon, contracting or stable on treatment.

TCRdb keeps only in-frame clones here, not all; method: immunoSEQ multiplex PCR. The sample shows 12,000 or so clones, roughly four fifths of them seen only once. Points on this clone: Its specificity is unknown.

Germline CDR1 ENHRY, CDR2 SYGVKD. The CDR3 length is 14 residues. Trimming took 10 bases from V and 14 from J; bases not matched to a gene: 20. The chain is built from TRBV10-3 and TRBJ2-1; 7 nucleotides agree with TRBD2. The source is a human donor with chronic lymphocytic leukemia. Specimen: PBMCs, collected at disease progression, from a patient treated with ibrutinib. The CDR3 here is CATRAGTTTGGEFF. CDR3 DNA sequence: TGTGCCACTCGAGCCGGGACTACAACAGGTGGGGAGTTCTTC.